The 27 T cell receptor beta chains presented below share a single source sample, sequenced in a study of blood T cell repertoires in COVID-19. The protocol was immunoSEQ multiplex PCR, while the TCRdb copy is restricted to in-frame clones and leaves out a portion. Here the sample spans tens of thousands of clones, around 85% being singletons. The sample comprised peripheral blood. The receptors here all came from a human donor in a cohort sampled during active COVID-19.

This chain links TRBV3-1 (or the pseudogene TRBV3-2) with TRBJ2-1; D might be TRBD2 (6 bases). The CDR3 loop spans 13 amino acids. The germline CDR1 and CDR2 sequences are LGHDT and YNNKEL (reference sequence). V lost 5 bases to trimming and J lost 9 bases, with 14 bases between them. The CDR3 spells CASSMTGVGEQFF. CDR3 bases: TGTGCCAGCAGCATGACGGGGGTCGGTGAGCAGTTCTTC.

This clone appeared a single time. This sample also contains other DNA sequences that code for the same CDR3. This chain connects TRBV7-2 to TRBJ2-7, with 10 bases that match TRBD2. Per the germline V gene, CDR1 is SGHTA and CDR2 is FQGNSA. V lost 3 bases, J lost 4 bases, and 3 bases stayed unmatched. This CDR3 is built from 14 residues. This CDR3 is CASSLSGGAYEQYF. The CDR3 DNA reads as TGTGCCAGCAGCTTGAGCGGGGGGGCTTACGAGCAGTACTTC.

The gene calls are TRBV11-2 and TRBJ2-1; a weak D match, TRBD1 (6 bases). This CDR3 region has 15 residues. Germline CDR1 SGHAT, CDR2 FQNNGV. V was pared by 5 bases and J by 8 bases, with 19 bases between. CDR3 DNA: TGTGCCAGCAGCCGAGACAGGATCACGGGCTATGAGCAGTTCTTC. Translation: CASSRDRITGYEQFF.

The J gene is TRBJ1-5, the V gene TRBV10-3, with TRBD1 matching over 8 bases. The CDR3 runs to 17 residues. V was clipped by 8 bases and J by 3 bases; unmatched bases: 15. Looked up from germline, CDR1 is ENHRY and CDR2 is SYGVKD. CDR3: CAIGPEPPGQDNQPQHF. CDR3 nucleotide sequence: TGTGCCATCGGGCCGGAACCTCCGGGACAGGACAATCAGCCCCAGCATTTT.

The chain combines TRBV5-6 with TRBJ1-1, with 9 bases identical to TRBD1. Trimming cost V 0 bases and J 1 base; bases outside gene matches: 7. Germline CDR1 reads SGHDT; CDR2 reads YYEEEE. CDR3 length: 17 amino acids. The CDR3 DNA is TGTGCCAGCAGCTTGGGATTGACAGGGGGAGAGAACACTGAAGCTTTCTTT. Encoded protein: CASSLGLTGGENTEAFF.

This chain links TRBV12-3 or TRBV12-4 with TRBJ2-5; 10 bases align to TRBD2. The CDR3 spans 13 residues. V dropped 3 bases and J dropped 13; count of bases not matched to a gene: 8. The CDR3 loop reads CASSFSGGGIRYF. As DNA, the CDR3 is TGTGCCAGCAGTTTCAGCGGGGGGGGAATAAGGTACTTC.

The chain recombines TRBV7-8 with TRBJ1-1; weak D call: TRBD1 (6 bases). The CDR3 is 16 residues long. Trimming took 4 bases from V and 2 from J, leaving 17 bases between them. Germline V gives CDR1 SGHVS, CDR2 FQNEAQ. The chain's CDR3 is CASSSGPGEGNTEAFF. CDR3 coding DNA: TGTGCCAGCAGCTCCGGACCAGGGGAGGGAAACACTGAAGCTTTCTTT.

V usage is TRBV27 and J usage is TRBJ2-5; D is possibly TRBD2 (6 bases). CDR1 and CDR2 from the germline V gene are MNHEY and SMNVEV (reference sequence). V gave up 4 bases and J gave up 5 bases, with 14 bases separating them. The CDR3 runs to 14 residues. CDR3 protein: CASSSGLRSETQYF. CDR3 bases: TGTGCCAGCAGTTCTGGACTAAGATCGGAGACCCAGTACTTC.

The CDR3 region has the DNA TGTGCCAGCAGTGAAGGGACACTAAGCACAGATACGCAGTATTTT. It is translated as CASSEGTLSTDTQYF. The chain employs TRBV2 and TRBJ2-3, with a weak D call TRBD1 (5 bases). This CDR3 has 15 amino acids. Germline V gene sequence: CDR1 SNHLY, CDR2 FYNNEI. The V gene lost 1 base and the J gene lost 0 bases, with 8 bases spanning the gap.

CDR3 region: CASSFFAGTKTEAFF. The CDR3, as DNA: TGTGCCAGCAGCTTTTTCGCAGGGACAAAGACTGAAGCTTTCTTT. The chain couples TRBV7-9 to TRBJ1-1, with a possible D match to TRBD1 (6 bases). V was shortened by 3 bases and J by 5 bases, with 16 bases between the two germline ends. Germline V gene sequence: CDR1 SEHNR, CDR2 FQNEAQ (reference sequence). This CDR3 has 15 amino acids.

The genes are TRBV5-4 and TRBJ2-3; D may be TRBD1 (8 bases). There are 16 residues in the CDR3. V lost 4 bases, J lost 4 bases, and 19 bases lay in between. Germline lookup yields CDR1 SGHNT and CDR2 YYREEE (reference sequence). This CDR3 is CASSLQGGGPSDTQYF. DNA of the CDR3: TGTGCCAGCAGCCTACAGGGGGGGGGCCCCTCAGATACGCAGTATTTT.

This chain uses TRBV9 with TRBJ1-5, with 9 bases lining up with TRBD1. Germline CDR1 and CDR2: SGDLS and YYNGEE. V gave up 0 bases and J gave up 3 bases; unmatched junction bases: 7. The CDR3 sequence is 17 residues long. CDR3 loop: CASSVATGTGNNQPQHF. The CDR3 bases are TGTGCCAGCAGCGTAGCTACCGGGACAGGGAACAATCAGCCCCAGCATTTT. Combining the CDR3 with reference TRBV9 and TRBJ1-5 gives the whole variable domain DSGVTQTPKHLITATGQRVTLRCSPRSGDLSVYWYQQSLDQGLQFLIQYYNGEERAKGNILERFSAQQFPDLHSELNLSSLELGDSALYFCASSVATGTGNNQPQHFGDGTRLSIL.

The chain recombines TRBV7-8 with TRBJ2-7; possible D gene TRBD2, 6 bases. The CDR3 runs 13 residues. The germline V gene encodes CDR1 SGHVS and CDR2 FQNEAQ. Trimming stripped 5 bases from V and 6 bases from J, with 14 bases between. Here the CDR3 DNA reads TGTGCCAGCAGCCGGGAGCCCGGTACCGAGCAGTACTTC. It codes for CASSREPGTEQYF.

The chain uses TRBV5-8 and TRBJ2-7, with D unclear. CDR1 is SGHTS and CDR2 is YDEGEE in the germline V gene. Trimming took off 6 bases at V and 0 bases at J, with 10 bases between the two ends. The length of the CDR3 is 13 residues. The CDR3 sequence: CASTMTPSYEQYF. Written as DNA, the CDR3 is TGTGCCAGCACCATGACTCCCTCCTACGAGCAGTACTTC.

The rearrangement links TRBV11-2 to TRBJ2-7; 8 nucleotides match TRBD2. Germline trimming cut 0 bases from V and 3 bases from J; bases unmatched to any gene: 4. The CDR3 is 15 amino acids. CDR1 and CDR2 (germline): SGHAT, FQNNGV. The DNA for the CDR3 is TGTGCCAGCAGCTTAGAGGCGGGGGGACACTACGAGCAGTACTTC. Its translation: CASSLEAGGHYEQYF. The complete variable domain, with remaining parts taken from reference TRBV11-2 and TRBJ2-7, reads EAGVAQSPRYKIIEKRQSVAFWCNPISGHATLYWYQQILGQGPKLLIQFQNNGVVDDSQLPKDRFSAERLKGVDSTLKIQPAKLEDSAVYLCASSLEAGGHYEQYFGPGTRLTVT.

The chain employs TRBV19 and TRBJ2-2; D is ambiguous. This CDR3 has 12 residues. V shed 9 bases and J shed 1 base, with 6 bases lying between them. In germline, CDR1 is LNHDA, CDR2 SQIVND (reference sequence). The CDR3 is CASRQNTGELFF. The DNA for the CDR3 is TGTGCCAGCAGACAGAACACCGGGGAGCTGTTTTTT.

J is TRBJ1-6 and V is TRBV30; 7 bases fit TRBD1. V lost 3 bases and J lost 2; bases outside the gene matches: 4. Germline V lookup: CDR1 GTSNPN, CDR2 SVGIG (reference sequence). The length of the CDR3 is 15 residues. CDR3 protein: CAWSRDSPYNSPLHF. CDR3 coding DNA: TGTGCCTGGAGCCGGGACAGCCCCTATAATTCACCCCTCCACTTT.

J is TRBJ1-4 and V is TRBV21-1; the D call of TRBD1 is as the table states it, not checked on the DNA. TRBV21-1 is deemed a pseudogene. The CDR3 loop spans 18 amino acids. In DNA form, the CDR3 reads TGTGCCAGCAGCAATCTGGGGGCTTCTGGCCCCTCTAATGAAAAACTGTTTTTT. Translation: CASSNLGASGPSNEKLFF.

Here the CDR3 DNA reads TGTGCCAGCAGCCACCGATCGCTCGGAGATACGCAGTATTTT. This encodes CASSHRSLGDTQYF. The chain joins TRBV27 to TRBJ2-3; D is ambiguous. Trimming shortened V by 6 bases and J by 5 bases, and 15 bases separated the two germline ends. The CDR3 runs 14 residues. CDR1 is MNHEY and CDR2 is SMNVEV in the germline V gene (reference sequence).

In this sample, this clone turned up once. In DNA, the CDR3 is TGTGCCAGCAGCATAACTGGCGAGCAGTACTTC. Protein product: CASSITGEQYF. The V gene is TRBV5-6, the J gene TRBJ2-7; D unclear. V lost 4 bases and J 6 bases, leaving 8 bases between the germline ends. The germline V gene has CDR1 SGHDT and CDR2 YYEEEE. This CDR3 region has 11 residues. The full variable domain, rest sourced from reference TRBV5-6 and TRBJ2-7, is DAGVTQSPTHLIKTRGQQVTLRCSPKSGHDTVSWYQQALGQGPQFIFQYYEEEERQRGNFPDRFSGHQFPNYSSELNVNALLLGDSALYLCASSITGEQYFGPGTRLTVT.

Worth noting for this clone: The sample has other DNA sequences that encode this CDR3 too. This CDR3 is CASSERGVNQPQHF. The CDR3 DNA is TGTGCCAGCAGTGAAAGGGGCGTTAATCAGCCCCAGCATTTT. This chain joins TRBV6-1 and TRBJ1-5, with D possibly being TRBD1 (5 bases). V was cut by 2 bases and J by 4 bases, with 9 bases left in between. The CDR3 has 14 residues. CDR1 is MNHNS and CDR2 is SASEGT in the germline V gene.

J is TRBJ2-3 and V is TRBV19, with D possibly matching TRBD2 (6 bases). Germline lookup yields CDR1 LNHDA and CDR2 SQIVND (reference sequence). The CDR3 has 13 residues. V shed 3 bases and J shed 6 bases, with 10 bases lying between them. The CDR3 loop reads CASSMGLRDTQYF. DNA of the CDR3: TGTGCCAGTAGTATGGGACTGAGGGATACGCAGTATTTT.

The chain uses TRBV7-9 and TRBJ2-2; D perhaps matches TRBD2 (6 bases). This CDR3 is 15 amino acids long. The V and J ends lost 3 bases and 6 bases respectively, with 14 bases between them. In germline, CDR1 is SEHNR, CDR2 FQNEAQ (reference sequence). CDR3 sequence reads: CASSFVGGIAGELFF. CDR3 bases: TGTGCCAGCAGCTTTGTGGGGGGAATCGCCGGGGAGCTGTTTTTT.

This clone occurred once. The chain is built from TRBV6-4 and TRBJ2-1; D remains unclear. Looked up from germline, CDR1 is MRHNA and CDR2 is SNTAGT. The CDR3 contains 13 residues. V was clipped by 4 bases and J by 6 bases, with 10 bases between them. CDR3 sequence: CASSVGRANEQFF. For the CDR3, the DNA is TGTGCCAGCAGTGTTGGGCGCGCCAATGAGCAGTTCTTC.

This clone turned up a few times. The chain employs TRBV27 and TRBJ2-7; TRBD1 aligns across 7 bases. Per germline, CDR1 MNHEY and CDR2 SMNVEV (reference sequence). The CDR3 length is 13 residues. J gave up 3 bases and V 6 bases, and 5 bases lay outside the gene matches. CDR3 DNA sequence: TGTGCCAGCAGGAGACAGGGTGACTACGAGCAGTACTTC. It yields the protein CASRRQGDYEQYF.

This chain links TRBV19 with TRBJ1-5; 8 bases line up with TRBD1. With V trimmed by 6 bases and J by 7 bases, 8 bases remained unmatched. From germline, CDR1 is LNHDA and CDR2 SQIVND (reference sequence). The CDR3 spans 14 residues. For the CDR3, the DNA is TGTGCCAGTAGCGTCAGGGGGCGCGGGCAGCCCCAGCATTTT. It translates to CASSVRGRGQPQHF.

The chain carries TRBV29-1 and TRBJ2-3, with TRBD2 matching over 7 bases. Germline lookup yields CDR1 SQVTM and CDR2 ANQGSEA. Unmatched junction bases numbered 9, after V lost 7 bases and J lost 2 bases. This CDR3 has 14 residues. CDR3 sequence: CSGRWGGNTDTQYF. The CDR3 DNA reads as TGCAGCGGGAGGTGGGGGGGTAACACAGATACGCAGTATTTT.